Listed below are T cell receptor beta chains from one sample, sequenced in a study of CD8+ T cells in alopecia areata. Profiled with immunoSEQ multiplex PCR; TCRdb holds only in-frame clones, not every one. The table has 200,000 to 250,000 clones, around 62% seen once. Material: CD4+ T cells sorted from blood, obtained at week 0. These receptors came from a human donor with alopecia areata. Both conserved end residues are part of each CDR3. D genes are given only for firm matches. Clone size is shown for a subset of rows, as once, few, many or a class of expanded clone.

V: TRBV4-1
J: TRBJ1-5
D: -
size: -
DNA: TGCGCCAGCAGCCCCCAGATGGCAGGGAAACAGCCCCAGCATTTT
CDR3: CASSPQMAGKQPQHF

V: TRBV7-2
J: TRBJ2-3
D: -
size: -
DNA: TGTGCCAGCAGGTCTAGCGTCTCAGGTTCGGATACGCAGTATTTT
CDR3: CASRSSVSGSDTQYF

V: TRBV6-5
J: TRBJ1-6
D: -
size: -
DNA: TGTGCCAGCAGTAGGGACCGGCAAACTCCACCCCTCCACTTT
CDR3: CASSRDRQTPPLHF

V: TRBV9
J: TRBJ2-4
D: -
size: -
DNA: TGTGCCAGCAGCAGACAGGGAGGAAACATTCAGTACTTC
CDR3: CASSRQGGNIQYF

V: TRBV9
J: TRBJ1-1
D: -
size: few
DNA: TGTGCCAGCAGCGTAGCTGCGGGGGGCACTGAAGCTTTCTTT
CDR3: CASSVAAGGTEAFF

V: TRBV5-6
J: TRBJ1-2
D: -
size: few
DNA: TGTGCCAGCAGCCCAACGACGACGTACTATGGCTACACCTTC
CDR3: CASSPTTTYYGYTF

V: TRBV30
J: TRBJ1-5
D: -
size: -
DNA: TGTGCCTGGTCTCTCCTGGACGGGGTGAATCAGCCCCAGCATTTT
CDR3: CAWSLLDGVNQPQHF

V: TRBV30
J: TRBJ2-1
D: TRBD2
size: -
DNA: TGTGCCTGTCATGGGACTAGCGGGACCCATGAGCAGTTCTTC
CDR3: CACHGTSGTHEQFF

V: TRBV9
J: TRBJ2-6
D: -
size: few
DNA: TGTGCCAGCAGCCCTAGGGACAAGACGGCCAACGTCCTGACTTTC
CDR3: CASSPRDKTANVLTF

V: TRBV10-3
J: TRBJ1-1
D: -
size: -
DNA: TGTGCCATCAACCCGGGCACAGGCGTCAACACTGAAGCTTTCTTT
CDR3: CAINPGTGVNTEAFF

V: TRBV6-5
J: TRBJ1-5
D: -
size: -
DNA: TGTGCCAGCAGCCCGGGCCCTGGGGGCAATCAGCCCCAGCATTTT
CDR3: CASSPGPGGNQPQHF

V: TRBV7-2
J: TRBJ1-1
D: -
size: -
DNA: TGTGCCAGCAGTTTGACTTTGAACACTGAAGCTTTCTTT
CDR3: CASSLTLNTEAFF

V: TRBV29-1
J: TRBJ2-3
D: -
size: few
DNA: TGCAGCGCCAAACCCGAAGTTCCGGATACGCAGTATTTT
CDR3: CSAKPEVPDTQYF

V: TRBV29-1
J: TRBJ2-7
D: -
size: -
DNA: TGCAGCGTTGATGCAGCCTACGAGCAGTACTTC
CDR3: CSVDAAYEQYF

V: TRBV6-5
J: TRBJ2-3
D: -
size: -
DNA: TGTGCCAGCAGTTACTTTTACGGGGGAGATACGCAGTATTTT
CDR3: CASSYFYGGDTQYF

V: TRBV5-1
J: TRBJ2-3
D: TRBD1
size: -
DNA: TGCGCCAGCAGCCCTTTGGCCGGGACAGGGGGCACAGATACGCAGTATTTT
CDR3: CASSPLAGTGGTDTQYF

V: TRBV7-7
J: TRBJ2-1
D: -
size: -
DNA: TGTGCTAGCAGCTTGGGACCGGGCGATGAGCAGTTCTTC
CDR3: CASSLGPGDEQFF

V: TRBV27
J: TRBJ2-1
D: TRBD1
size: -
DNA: TGTGCCAGCAGGGGACAGAGCTCCTACAATGAGCAGTTCTTC
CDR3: CASRGQSSYNEQFF

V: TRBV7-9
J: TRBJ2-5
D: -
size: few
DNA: TGTGCCAGCAGCTTAGAGGGACGAAACCAAGAGACCCAGTACTTC
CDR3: CASSLEGRNQETQYF

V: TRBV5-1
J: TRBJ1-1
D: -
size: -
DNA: TGCGCCAGCAGCTTGGACAGGCCGAACACTGAAGCTTTCTTT
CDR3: CASSLDRPNTEAFF

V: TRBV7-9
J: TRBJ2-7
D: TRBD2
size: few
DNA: TGTGCCAGCAGTATCTCCGGGACTAGCGTCTACGAGCAGTACTTC
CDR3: CASSISGTSVYEQYF

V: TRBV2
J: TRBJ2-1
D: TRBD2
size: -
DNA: TGTGCCAGCAGACTACTAGCGGGACCCTACAATGAGCAGTTCTTC
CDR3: CASRLLAGPYNEQFF

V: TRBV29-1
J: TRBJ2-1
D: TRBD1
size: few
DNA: TGCAGCGTTGGACCACAGGGGATCCAGTTCTTC
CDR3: CSVGPQGIQFF

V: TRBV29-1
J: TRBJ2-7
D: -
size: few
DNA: TGCAGCGTTAGTAACCGCGCCTACGAGCAGTACTTC
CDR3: CSVSNRAYEQYF

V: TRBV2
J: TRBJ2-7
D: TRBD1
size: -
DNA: TGTGCCAGCAGCACAGACAGGGGTAGGACCTCATCCTACGAGCAGTACTTC
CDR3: CASSTDRGRTSSYEQYF

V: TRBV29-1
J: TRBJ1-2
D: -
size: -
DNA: TGCAGCGTGAAATGGGGAGGGAACTATGGCTACACCTTC
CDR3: CSVKWGGNYGYTF

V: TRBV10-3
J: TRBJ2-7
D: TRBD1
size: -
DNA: TGTGCCATAACAAACCCCGGGACAGGGAACGAGCAGTACTTC
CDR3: CAITNPGTGNEQYF

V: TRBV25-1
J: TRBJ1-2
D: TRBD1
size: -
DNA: TGTGCCAGCAGTGAAAGGGGGCAGGCGGGGAAGTATGGCTACACCTTC
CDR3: CASSERGQAGKYGYTF

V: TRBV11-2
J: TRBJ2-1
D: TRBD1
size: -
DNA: TGTGCCAGCAGCTCTCACCTAGACAGGGTGAAACTCAATGAGCAGTTCTTC
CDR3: CASSSHLDRVKLNEQFF

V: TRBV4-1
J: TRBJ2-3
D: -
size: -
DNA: TGCGCCAGCAGCCTACACCGAGATACGCAGTATTTT
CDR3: CASSLHRDTQYF

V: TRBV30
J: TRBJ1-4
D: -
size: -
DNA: TGTGCCTGGAGTGCGAATGGGCGGCCTCCGATTTTT
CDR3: CAWSANGRPPIF

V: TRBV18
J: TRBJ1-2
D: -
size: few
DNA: TGTGCCAGCTCACCAATGTCGGACAGTGGGGGCTACACCTTC
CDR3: CASSPMSDSGGYTF

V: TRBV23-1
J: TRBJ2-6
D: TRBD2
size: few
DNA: TGCGCCAGCATAGGTCAGCGGGGCTCTGGGGCCAACGTCCTGACTTTC
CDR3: CASIGQRGSGANVLTF